These 21 T cell receptor beta chains were sequenced from one sample in a study of T cells in Graves' hyperthyroidism and ophthalmopathy. Researchers took RNA transcripts and amplified the TCR beta CDR3 regions from them. HTBI primers drove first-round RT-PCR of the TCR CDR3. TCRdb analysed the multiplex PCR reads with MiXCR anew, one entry per CDR3 protein. The sample holds under 550,000 distinct CDR3 sequences; about 20% are singletons and the top ten take about 45%. Sequenced: blood. The receptors were sampled from a man aged 35-49 years with Graves' ophthalmopathy.

This chain joins TRBV12-3 or TRBV12-4 and TRBJ2-1; no firm D call. The CDR3 runs to 12 residues. Trimming stripped 5 bases from V and 7 bases from J, with 9 bases between. CDR3 in DNA: TGTGCCAGCAGTCGGATGGGGAATGAGCAGTTCTTC. Translating it yields CASSRMGNEQFF.

This chain joins TRBV18 and TRBJ2-1; no firm D call. This CDR3 spans 16 amino acids. Trimming removed 1 base from V and 0 bases from J, with 10 bases in between. Germline-derived CDR1 and CDR2 are KGHSH and LQKENI. CDR3 sequence: CASSPRHTSSYNEQFF. Here the CDR3 DNA reads TGTGCCAGCTCACCACGACACACGAGCTCCTACAATGAGCAGTTCTTC. Supplemented by reference TRBV18 and TRBJ2-1, the full variable domain reads NAGVMQNPRHLVRRRGQEARLRCSPMKGHSHVYWYRQLPEEGLKFMVYLQKENIIDESGMPKERFSAEFPKEGPSILRIQQVVRGDSAAYFCASSPRHTSSYNEQFFGPGTRLTVL.

This sequence joins TRBV10-3 and TRBJ2-1, with D tentatively TRBD2 (7 bases). Germline CDR1 reads ENHRY; CDR2 reads SYGVKD. Trimming pared 7 bases from V and 9 bases from J, leaving 16 bases between. This CDR3 is 13 amino acids long. CDR3: CAIMVGGGPEQFF. CDR3 nucleotides: TGTGCCATCATGGTAGGGGGGGGGCCTGAGCAGTTCTTC.

This clonotype has a count of ten or more. The chain has TRBV18 and TRBJ1-4; D is ambiguous. The CDR3 runs to 13 residues. Germline-derived CDR1 and CDR2 are KGHSH and LQKENI. V lost 3 bases, J lost 6 bases, and 8 bases lay in between. The chain's CDR3 is CASSPGQDEKLFF. CDR3 nucleotides: TGTGCCAGCTCACCGGGTCAGGATGAAAAACTGTTTTTT.

J is TRBJ1-3 and V is TRBV28; perhaps TRBD1 as D (6 bases). V was cut by 4 bases and J by 3 bases, with 16 bases left in between. CDR1 MDHEN and CDR2 SYDVKM come from the germline V gene. This CDR3 is 16 amino acids long. The CDR3 nucleotides are TGTGCCAGCAGTTCCTGGTCCTCGGACAGTGGAAACACCATATATTTT. It codes for CASSSWSSDSGNTIYF.

CDR3 region: CASNERTSSTEAFF. For the CDR3, the DNA is TGCGCCAGCAACGAAAGGACCTCGAGCACTGAAGCTTTCTTT. The J gene is TRBJ1-1, the V gene TRBV5-1; no definite D call. Germline-derived CDR1 and CDR2 are SGHRS and YFSETQ. V gave up 6 bases and J gave up 4 bases, with 16 bases separating them. This CDR3 spans 14 amino acids.

This clonotype was counted a few times. One end of the junction varies from germline; a read error may be responsible. The chain employs TRBV6-2 or TRBV6-3 and TRBJ1-1; D remains ambiguous. In germline, CDR1 is MNHEY, CDR2 SVGEGT. This CDR3 region has 11 residues. The CDR3 loop is CASRGPGRRIF. The CDR3 DNA follows: TGTGCCAGCAGAGGGCCTGGGAGGCGTATCTTT.

V is TRBV11-2 and J is TRBJ2-1; 14 positions match TRBD2. The CDR3 sequence is 17 residues long. Germline lookup yields CDR1 SGHAT and CDR2 FQNNGV. V was pared by 5 bases and J by 8 bases, with 11 bases of the junction left unmatched. The CDR3 loop is CASSHAGTSGRGHEQFF. The CDR3 coding sequence is TGTGCCAGCAGCCACGCCGGGACTAGCGGGAGAGGGCATGAGCAGTTCTTC.

The table lists this clonotype with many counts. The chain combines TRBV20-1 with TRBJ2-3; 10 nucleotides line up with TRBD2. Germline CDR1 is DFQATT and CDR2 is SNEGSKA (reference sequence). The CDR3 consists of 16 residues. The V and J ends lost 6 bases and 6 bases, in that order; junction bases with no gene match: 15. CDR3 in DNA: TGCAGTGCCCCCCCTCCACTAGCGGGGAGGGGGGATACGCAGTATTTT. Protein: CSAPPPLAGRGDTQYF.

This clonotype was seen at least ten times. The chain couples TRBV20-1 to TRBJ1-4; 9 bases match TRBD1. Trimming took 0 bases from V and 8 from J; bases not matched to a gene: 7. Germline CDR1 reads DFQATT; CDR2 reads SNEGSKA (reference sequence). The CDR3 consists of 15 residues. Here the CDR3 reads CSARDRDRAHEKLFF. CDR3 in DNA: TGCAGTGCTAGAGACCGGGACAGGGCTCACGAAAAACTGTTTTTT.

J is TRBJ2-3 and V is TRBV15; weak D call: TRBD1 (5 bases). With 4 bases removed from V and 2 bases from J, the gap between germline ends came to 16 bases. Germline CDR1 reads LNHNV; CDR2 reads YYDKDF (reference sequence). The CDR3 loop spans 16 amino acids. CDR3 sequence (DNA): TGTGCCACCAGCATGCCAGGGTCTCCCTTCACAGATACGCAGTATTTT. Translating it yields CATSMPGSPFTDTQYF.

This clonotype appeared many times. This chain joins TRBV20-1 and TRBJ2-1; D is uncertain. The germline CDR1 and CDR2 sequences are DFQATT and SNEGSKA (reference sequence). V was pared by 6 bases and J by 0 bases, with 3 bases between. The CDR3 covers 11 residues. The CDR3 DNA is TGCAGTGCCGCCTCCTACAATGAGCAGTTCTTC. Translating gives CSAASYNEQFF.

This clonotype was observed many times. This chain joins TRBV15 and TRBJ2-5; TRBD2 might be the D (5 bases). The V end lost 1 base, the J end lost 1 base, and 10 bases lay between the germline ends. The CDR3 has 15 residues. Germline assignment: CDR1 LNHNV and CDR2 YYDKDF (reference sequence). Here the CDR3 reads CATSRVYGSQETQYF. CDR3 in DNA: TGTGCCACCAGCAGAGTCTATGGGAGCCAAGAGACCCAGTACTTC.

This clonotype showed up many times. The chain recombines TRBV29-1 with TRBJ1-1; the match to TRBD1 covers 7 bases. Germline lookup yields CDR1 SQVTM and CDR2 ANQGSEA. V gave up 6 bases and J gave up 0 bases; unmatched junction bases: 10. CDR3 length equals 15 residues. Written as DNA, the CDR3 is TGCAGCGTCGAGGGACAGAGGTGGATGAACACTGAAGCTTTCTTT. Protein: CSVEGQRWMNTEAFF.

Note on this clonotype: A single base separates this from a much larger clone, so it may be a read error. The V call is TRBV10-3, the J call TRBJ2-1, with 13 bases lining up with TRBD2. Germline V gene lookup returns CDR1 ENHRY and CDR2 SYGVKD. CDR3 length: 18 residues. The chain's CDR3 is CVISAGRGLAGSGNEQFF. In DNA, the CDR3 is TGTGTCATCAGTGCGGGCAGGGGACTAGCGGGATCGGGGAATGAGCAGTTCTTC.

The gene calls are TRBV12-3 or TRBV12-4 and TRBJ2-5; D remains ambiguous. The CDR3 consists of 16 residues. V shed 6 bases and J shed 5 bases, with 22 bases lying between them. CDR3 in amino acids: CASSPHGRTKLETQYF. The DNA for the CDR3 is TGTGCCAGCAGCCCACATGGACGGACGAAGTTGGAGACCCAGTACTTC.

The sample holds many counts of this clonotype. The chain has TRBV18 and TRBJ1-2, with TRBD1 identical over 10 bases. The CDR3 is 14 amino acids. Trimming took 7 bases from V and 5 from J; bases not matched to a gene: 7. Germline values: CDR1 KGHSH, CDR2 LQKENI. Here the CDR3 DNA reads TGTGCCAGCTATCCGGGACAGGGGCGGTATGGCTACACCTTC. Translated, it gives CASYPGQGRYGYTF.

In this sample, this clonotype turned up many times. The chain uses TRBV18 and TRBJ2-3; TRBD2 might be the D (6 bases). The CDR3 has 16 amino acids. Germline V CDR1 and CDR2: KGHSH, LQKENI. V dropped 0 bases and J dropped 2 bases, with 12 bases sitting between them. CDR3 bases: TGTGCCAGCTCACCACCGGAGGGGAAGGCCACAGATACGCAGTATTTT. It codes for CASSPPEGKATDTQYF. Supplemented by reference TRBV18 and TRBJ2-3, the full variable domain reads NAGVMQNPRHLVRRRGQEARLRCSPMKGHSHVYWYRQLPEEGLKFMVYLQKENIIDESGMPKERFSAEFPKEGPSILRIQQVVRGDSAAYFCASSPPEGKATDTQYFGPGTRLTVL.

This clonotype was seen at least ten times. This chain uses TRBV10-3 with TRBJ2-5, with 10 bases matching TRBD1. Germline-derived CDR1 and CDR2 are ENHRY and SYGVKD. V gave up 5 bases and J gave up 1 base; unmatched junction bases: 4. The length of the CDR3 is 15 residues. Here the CDR3 reads CAISSRDRGQETQYF. The CDR3 DNA reads as TGTGCCATCAGTTCCCGGGACAGGGGCCAAGAGACCCAGTACTTC.

The J gene is TRBJ2-1, the V gene TRBV9, with 10 bases matching TRBD2. The CDR3 length is 16 residues. CDR1 is SGDLS and CDR2 is YYNGEE in the germline V gene. The trim removed 3 bases at V and 1 base at J, leaving 4 bases unmatched. CDR3 protein: CASSAIAGGSYNEQFF. For the CDR3, the DNA is TGTGCCAGCAGCGCTATAGCGGGAGGTTCCTACAATGAGCAGTTCTTC.

The rearrangement joins TRBV28 to TRBJ1-2; 10 positions agree with TRBD1. J was trimmed by 5 bases and V by 3 bases; bases with no gene match: 9. The CDR3 has 16 residues. Germline V gives CDR1 MDHEN, CDR2 SYDVKM. The CDR3 nucleotides are TGTGCCAGCAGTTTCCCCCCGGGACAGGGGCGGTATGGCTACACCTTC. Protein product: CASSFPPGQGRYGYTF.